This TCR beta chain was observed in a study of blood T cells in healthy people across ages. V dropped 1 base and J dropped 1 base, with 13 bases sitting between them. Germline lookup yields CDR1 DFQATT and CDR2 SNEGSKA (reference sequence). This CDR3 has 16 amino acids. The use of a sample-barcoded 5' primer and a J-beta primer mix characterized a second PCR of 7 to 11 cycles. Researchers report that a template-switch adaptor with 12 random nucleotides tagged each cDNA molecule. TCRdb re-called the 5' RACE reads through MiXCR, storing one row per CDR3 protein. The sample lists nearly 800,000 distinct CDR3 sequences; about 25% were seen once. The sample was also linked to a second study, of T cells of mothers and their children. This second report adds: Using the M1S primer, the second PCR added sample barcodes along with 2-4 random nucleotides.

Sequencing was carried out using blood. The TCR comes from a boy between 10 and 17 years old in good health. This sequence joins TRBV20-1 and TRBJ2-2, with TRBD2 as a possible D gene (7 bases). The CDR3 loop reads CSARGVGGRNTGELFF. The CDR3 bases are TGCAGTGCTAGAGGGGTCGGGGGGCGGAACACCGGGGAGCTGTTTTTT.